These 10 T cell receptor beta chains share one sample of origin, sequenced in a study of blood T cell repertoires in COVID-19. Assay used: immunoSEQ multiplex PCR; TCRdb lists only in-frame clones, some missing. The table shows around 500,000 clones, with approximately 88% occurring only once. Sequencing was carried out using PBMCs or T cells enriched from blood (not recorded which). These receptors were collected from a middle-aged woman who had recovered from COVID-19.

CDR3 nucleotides: TGCGCCAGCAGCTACAGGGGCGAGTACATTCAGTACTTC. Amino acids: CASSYRGEYIQYF. V usage is TRBV5-1 and J usage is TRBJ2-4, with 7 bases lining up with TRBD1. Losses at the gene ends were 3 bases for V and 8 bases for J; bases not matched to a gene: 5. Germline lookup yields CDR1 SGHRS and CDR2 YFSETQ. The CDR3 runs 13 residues. Full variable domain (remainder filled in from reference TRBV5-1 and TRBJ2-4): KAGVTQTPRYLIKTRGQQVTLSCSPISGHRSVSWYQQTPGQGLQFLFEYFSETQRNKGNFPGRFSGRQFSNSRSEMNVSTLELGDSALYLCASSYRGEYIQYFGAGTRLSVL.

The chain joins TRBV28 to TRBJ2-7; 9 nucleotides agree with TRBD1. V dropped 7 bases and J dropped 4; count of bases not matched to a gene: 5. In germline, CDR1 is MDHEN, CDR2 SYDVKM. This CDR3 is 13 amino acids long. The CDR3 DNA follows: TGTGCCAGCAATTTGGGACAGGGTTACGAGCAGTACTTC. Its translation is CASNLGQGYEQYF.

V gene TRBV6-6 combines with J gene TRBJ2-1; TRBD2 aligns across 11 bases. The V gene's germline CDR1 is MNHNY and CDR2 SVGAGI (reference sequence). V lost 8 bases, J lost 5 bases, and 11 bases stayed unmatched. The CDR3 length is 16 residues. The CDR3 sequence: CASSNVAGGPHNEQFF. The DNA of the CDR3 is TGTGCCAGCTCAAATGTAGCGGGAGGGCCTCACAATGAGCAGTTCTTC.

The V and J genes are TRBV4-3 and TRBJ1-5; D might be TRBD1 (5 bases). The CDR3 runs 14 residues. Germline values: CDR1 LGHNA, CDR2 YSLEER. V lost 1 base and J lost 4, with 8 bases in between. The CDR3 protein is CASSQGQFNQPQHF. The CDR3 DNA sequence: TGCGCCAGCAGCCAAGGACAGTTTAATCAGCCCCAGCATTTT.

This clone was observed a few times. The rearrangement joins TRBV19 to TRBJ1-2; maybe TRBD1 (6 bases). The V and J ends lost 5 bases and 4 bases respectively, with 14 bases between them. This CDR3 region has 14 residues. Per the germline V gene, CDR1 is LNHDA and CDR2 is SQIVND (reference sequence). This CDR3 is CASSFLQGTYGYTF. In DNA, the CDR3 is TGTGCCAGTAGTTTTCTACAGGGCACCTATGGCTACACCTTC.

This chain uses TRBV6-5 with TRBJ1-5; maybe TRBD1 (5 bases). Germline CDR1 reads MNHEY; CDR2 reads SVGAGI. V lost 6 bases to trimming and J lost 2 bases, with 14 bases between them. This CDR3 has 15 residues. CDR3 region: CASSRGGTGNQPQHF. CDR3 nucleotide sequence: TGTGCCAGCAGCCGCGGCGGGACCGGCAATCAGCCCCAGCATTTT.

The CDR3 protein is CASSLALRTANYGYTF. The DNA for the CDR3 is TGTGCCAGCAGCTTAGCACTGCGGACAGCTAACTATGGCTACACCTTC. The V gene is TRBV7-2, the J gene TRBJ1-2; the D gene is possibly TRBD1 (6 bases). Trimming took off 0 bases at V and 0 bases at J, with 11 bases between the two ends. The CDR3 sequence is 16 residues long. Germline loops: CDR1 SGHTA, CDR2 FQGNSA.

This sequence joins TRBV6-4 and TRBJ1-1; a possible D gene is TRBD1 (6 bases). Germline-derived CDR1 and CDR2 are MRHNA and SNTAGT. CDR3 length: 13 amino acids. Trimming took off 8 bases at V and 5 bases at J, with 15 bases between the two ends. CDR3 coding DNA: TGTGCCAGCTCAGCCCAGGGGAGTACTGAAGCTTTCTTT. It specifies CASSAQGSTEAFF.

CDR3 residues: CSAPGGNEQFF. For the CDR3, the DNA is TGCAGTGCTCCGGGGGGCAATGAGCAGTTCTTC. V is TRBV20-1 and J is TRBJ2-1; 7 bases match TRBD2. This CDR3 has 11 residues. V was pared by 5 bases and J by 6 bases, with 1 base of the junction left unmatched. Germline CDR1 and CDR2: DFQATT and SNEGSKA (reference sequence).

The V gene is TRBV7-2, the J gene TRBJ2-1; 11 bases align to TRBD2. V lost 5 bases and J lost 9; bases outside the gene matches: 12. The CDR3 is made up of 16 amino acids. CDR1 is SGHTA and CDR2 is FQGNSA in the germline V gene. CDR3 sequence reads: CASSQGLAETRGEQFF. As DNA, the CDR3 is TGTGCCAGCAGCCAGGGACTAGCGGAAACACGGGGTGAGCAGTTCTTC.